This record looks at one T cell receptor (beta chain) sequence and its context. This sample stems from a study of blood T cell repertoires in COVID-19. Repertoires were generated with immunoSEQ multiplex PCR, while TCRdb's copy carries only in-frame clones and drops some. The sample includes approximately 130,000 clones, 85% seen only once; the top ten take 4.3%. V was trimmed by 0 bases and J by 9 bases, leaving 12 bases between them. Germline loops: CDR1 LNHNV, CDR2 YYDKDF (reference sequence). CDR3 length: 14 residues. The sample was peripheral blood. The clonotype was recovered from a human donor in a cohort sampled during active COVID-19. The chain is built from TRBV15 and TRBJ2-4, with TRBD2 as a possible D gene (6 bases). The CDR3, as DNA: TGTGCCACCAGCAGAGAAGGAGGGACGCCCATTCAGTACTTC. Protein product: CATSREGGTPIQYF.